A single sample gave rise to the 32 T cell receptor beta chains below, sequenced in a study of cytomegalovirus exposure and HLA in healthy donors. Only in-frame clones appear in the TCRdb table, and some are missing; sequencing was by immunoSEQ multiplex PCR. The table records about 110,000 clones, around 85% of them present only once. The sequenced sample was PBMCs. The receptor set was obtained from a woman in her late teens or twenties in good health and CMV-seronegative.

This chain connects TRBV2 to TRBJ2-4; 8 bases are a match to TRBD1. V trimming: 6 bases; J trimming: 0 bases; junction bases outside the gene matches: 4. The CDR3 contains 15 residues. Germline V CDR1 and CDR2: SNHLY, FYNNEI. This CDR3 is CASRTGELAKNIQYF. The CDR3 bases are TGTGCCAGCAGGACAGGGGAACTAGCCAAAAACATTCAGTACTTC.

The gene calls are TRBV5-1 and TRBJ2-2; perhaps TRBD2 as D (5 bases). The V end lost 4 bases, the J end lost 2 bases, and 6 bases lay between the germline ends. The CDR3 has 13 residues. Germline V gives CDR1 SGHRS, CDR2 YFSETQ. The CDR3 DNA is TGCGCCAGCAGCGCTAGCAACACCGGGGAGCTGTTTTTT. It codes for CASSASNTGELFF.

The CDR3 DNA sequence: TGTGCCAGCAGCCTCTTTAATGAAAAACTGTTTTTT. Protein sequence: CASSLFNEKLFF. The gene calls are TRBV7-6 and TRBJ1-4, with D uncertain. The germline V gene has CDR1 SGHVS and CDR2 FNYEAQ. The ends were cut back, 5 bases at V and 4 bases at J, with 5 bases in the middle. The CDR3 spans 12 residues.

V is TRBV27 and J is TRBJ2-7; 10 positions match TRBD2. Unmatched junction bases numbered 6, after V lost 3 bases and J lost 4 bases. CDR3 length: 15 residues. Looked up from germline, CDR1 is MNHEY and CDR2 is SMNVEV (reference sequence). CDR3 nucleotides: TGTGCCAGCAGTTTCAAGCGGGGGGGGATTTACGAGCAGTACTTC. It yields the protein CASSFKRGGIYEQYF.

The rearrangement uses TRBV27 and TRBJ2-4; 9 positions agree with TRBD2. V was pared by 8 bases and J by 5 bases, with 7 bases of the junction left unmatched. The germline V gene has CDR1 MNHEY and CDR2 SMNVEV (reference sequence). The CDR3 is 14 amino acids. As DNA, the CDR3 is TGTGCCAGCTCCCAGCGGGGGGAGCAAAACATTCAGTACTTC. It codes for CASSQRGEQNIQYF.

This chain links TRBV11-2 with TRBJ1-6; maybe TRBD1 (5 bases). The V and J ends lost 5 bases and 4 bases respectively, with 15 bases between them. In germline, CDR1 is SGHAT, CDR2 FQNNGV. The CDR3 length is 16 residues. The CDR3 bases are TGTGCCAGCAGCGCCGGCATAACAGGATATAATTCACCCCTCCACTTT. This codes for CASSAGITGYNSPLHF.

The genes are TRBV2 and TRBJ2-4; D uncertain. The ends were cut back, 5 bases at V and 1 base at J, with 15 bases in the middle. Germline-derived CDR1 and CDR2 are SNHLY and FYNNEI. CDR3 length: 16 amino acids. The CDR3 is CASSSSEPTAKNIQYF. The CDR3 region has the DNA TGTGCCAGCAGTTCTAGTGAACCTACGGCCAAAAACATTCAGTACTTC.

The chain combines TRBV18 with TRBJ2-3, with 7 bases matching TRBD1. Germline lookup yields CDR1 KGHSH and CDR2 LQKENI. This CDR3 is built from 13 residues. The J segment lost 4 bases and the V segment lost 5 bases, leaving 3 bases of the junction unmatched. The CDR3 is CASSETGSDTQYF. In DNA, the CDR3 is TGTGCCAGCTCAGAGACAGGGTCAGATACGCAGTATTTT.

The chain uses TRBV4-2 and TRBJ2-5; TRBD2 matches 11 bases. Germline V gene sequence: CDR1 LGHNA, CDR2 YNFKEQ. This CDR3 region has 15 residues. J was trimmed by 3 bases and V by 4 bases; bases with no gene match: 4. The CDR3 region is CASSLLAGVEETQYF. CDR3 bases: TGTGCCAGCAGCCTACTAGCGGGGGTGGAAGAGACCCAGTACTTC.

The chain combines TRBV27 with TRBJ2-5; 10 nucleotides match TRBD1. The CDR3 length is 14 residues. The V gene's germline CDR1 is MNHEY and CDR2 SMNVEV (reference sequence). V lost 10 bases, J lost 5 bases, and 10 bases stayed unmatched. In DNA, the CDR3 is TGTGCCACCTCGGACAGGGGGGATGCGGAGACCCAGTACTTC. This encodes CATSDRGDAETQYF.

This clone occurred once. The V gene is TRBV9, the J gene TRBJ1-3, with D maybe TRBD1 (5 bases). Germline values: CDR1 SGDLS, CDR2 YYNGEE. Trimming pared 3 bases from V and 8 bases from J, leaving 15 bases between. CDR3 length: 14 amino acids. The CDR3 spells CASSGTSAGDTIYF. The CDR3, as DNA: TGTGCCAGCAGCGGGACCTCCGCGGGGGACACCATATATTTT.

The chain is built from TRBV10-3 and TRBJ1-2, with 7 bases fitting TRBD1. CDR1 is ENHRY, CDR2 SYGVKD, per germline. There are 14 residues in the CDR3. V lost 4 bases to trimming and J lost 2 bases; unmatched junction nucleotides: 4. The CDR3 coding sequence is TGTGCCATCAGTGGTGTACAGGGGAACTATGGCTACACCTTC. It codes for CAISGVQGNYGYTF.

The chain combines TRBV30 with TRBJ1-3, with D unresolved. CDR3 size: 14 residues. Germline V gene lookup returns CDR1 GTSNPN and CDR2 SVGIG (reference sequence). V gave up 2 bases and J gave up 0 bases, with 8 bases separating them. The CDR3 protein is CAWSIGSSGNTIYF. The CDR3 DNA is TGTGCCTGGAGTATTGGGAGCTCTGGAAACACCATATATTTT.

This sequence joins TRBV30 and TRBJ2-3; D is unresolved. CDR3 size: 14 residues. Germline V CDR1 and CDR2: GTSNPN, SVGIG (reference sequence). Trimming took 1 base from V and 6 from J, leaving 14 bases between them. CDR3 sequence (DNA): TGTGCCTGGAGTGGGGTGGGCGTCAGGGATACGCAGTATTTT. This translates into CAWSGVGVRDTQYF.

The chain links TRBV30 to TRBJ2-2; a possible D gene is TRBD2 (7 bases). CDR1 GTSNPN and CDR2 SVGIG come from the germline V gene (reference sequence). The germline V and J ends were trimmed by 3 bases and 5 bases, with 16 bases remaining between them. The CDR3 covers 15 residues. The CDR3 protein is CAWSLWGGRTGELFF. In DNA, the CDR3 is TGTGCCTGGAGCCTATGGGGGGGGCGAACCGGGGAGCTGTTTTTT.

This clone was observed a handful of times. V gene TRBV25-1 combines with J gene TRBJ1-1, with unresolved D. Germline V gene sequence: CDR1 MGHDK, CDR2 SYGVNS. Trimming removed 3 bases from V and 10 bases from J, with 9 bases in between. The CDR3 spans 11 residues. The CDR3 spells CASSDPLGAFF. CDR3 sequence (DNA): TGTGCCAGCAGTGACCCCCTAGGAGCTTTCTTT.

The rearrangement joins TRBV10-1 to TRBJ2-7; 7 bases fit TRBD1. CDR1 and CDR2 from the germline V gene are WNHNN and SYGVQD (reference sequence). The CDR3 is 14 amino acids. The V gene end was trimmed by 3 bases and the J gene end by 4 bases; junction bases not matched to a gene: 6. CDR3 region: CASSEHRGGYEQYF. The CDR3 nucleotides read TGCGCCAGCAGTGAACACAGGGGTGGTTACGAGCAGTACTTC.

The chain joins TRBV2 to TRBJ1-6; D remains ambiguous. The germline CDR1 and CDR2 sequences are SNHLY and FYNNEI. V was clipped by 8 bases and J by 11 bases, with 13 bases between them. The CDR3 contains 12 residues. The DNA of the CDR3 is TGTGCCAGCGATAGGACGGGGACACCCCTCCACTTT. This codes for CASDRTGTPLHF.

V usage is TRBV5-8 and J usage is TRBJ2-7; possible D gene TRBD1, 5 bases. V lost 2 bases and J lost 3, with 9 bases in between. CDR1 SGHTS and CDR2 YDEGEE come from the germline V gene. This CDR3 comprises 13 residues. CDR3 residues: CASSLTGNYEQYF. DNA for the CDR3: TGTGCCAGCAGCTTAACAGGAAACTACGAGCAGTACTTC. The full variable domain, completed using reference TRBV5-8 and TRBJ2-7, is EAGVTQSPTHLIKTRGQQATLRCSPISGHTSVYWYQQALGLGLQFLLWYDEGEERNRGNFPPRFSGRQFPNYSSELNVNALELEDSALYLCASSLTGNYEQYFGPGTRLTVT.

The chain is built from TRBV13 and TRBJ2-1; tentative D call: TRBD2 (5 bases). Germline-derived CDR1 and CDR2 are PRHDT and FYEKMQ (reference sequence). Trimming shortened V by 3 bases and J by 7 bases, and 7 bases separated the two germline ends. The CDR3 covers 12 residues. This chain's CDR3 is CASSLRGNEQFF. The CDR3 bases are TGTGCCAGCAGCTTGAGAGGGAATGAGCAGTTCTTC.

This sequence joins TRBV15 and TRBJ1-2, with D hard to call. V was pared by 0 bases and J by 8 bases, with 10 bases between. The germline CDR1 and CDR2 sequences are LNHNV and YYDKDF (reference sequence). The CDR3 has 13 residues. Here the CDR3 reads CATSREGVGGYTF. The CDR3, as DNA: TGTGCCACCAGCAGAGAGGGAGTCGGCGGCTACACCTTC.

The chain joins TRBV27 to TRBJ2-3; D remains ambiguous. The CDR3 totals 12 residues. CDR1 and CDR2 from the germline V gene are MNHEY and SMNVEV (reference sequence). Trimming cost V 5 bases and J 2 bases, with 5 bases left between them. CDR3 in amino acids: CASSPSTDTQYF. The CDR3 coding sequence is TGTGCCAGCAGTCCTTCCACAGATACGCAGTATTTT.

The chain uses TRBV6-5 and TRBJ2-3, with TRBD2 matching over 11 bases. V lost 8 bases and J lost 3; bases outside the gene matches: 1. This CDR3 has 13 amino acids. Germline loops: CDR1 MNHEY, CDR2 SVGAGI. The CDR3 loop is CASRLAGTDTQYF. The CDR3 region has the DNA TGTGCCAGCCGACTAGCGGGGACAGATACGCAGTATTTT.

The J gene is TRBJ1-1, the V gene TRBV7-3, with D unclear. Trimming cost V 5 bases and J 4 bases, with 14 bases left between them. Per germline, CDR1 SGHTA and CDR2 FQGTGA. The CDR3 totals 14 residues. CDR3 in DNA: TGTGCCAGCAGCCCAACCGGGTGGCTCACTGAAGCTTTCTTT. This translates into CASSPTGWLTEAFF. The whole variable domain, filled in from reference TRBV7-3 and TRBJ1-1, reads GAGVSQTPSNKVTEKGKYVELRCDPISGHTALYWYRQSLGQGPEFLIYFQGTGAADDSGLPNDRFFAVRPEGSVSTLKIQRTERGDSAVYLCASSPTGWLTEAFFGQGTRLTVV.

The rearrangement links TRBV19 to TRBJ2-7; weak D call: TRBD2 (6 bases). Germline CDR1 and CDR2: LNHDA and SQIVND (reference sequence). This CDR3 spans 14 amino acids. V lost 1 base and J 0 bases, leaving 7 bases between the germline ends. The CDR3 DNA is TGTGCCAGTAGTATAGCCGGGGGCTCCTACGAGCAGTACTTC. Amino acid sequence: CASSIAGGSYEQYF.

The CDR3 sequence: CASDLNRDRGGSGEKLFF. CDR3 in DNA: TGTGCCAGCGACCTGAACCGAGACAGGGGCGGGTCTGGCGAAAAACTGTTTTTT. The V call is TRBV7-9, the J call TRBJ1-4; 8 nucleotides line up with TRBD1. Germline V gene sequence: CDR1 SEHNR, CDR2 FQNEAQ (reference sequence). This CDR3 is 18 amino acids long. Trimming took 8 bases from V and 8 from J; bases not matched to a gene: 22.

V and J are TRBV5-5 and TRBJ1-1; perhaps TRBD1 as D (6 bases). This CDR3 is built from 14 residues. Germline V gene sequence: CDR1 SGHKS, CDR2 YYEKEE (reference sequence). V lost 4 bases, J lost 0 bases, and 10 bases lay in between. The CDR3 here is CASSVGAMNTEAFF. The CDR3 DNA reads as TGTGCCAGCAGCGTGGGGGCCATGAACACTGAAGCTTTCTTT.

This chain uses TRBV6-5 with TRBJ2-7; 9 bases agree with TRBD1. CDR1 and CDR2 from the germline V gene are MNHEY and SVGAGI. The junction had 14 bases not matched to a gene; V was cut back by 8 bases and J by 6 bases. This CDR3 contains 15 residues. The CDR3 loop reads CASSAFGGQGFEQYF. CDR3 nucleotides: TGTGCCAGCTCCGCCTTTGGGGGACAGGGATTCGAGCAGTACTTC.

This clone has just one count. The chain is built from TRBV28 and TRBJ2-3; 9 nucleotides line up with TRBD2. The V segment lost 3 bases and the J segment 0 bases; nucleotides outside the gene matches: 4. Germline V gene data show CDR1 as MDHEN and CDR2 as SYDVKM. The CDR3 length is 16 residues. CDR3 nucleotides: TGTGCCAGCAGTTTGACTAGCGGTCTGAGCACAGATACGCAGTATTTT. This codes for CASSLTSGLSTDTQYF.

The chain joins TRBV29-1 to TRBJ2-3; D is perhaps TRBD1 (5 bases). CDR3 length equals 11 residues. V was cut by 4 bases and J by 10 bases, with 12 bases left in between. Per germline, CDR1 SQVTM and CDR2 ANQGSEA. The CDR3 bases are TGCAGCGTTGGTCAGGGTCTGGCGCAGTATTTT. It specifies CSVGQGLAQYF.

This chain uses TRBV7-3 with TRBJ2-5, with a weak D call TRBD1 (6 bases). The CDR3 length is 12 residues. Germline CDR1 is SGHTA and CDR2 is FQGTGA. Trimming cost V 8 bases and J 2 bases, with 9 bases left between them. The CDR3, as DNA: TGTGCCAGCGGACAGAATCAAGAGACCCAGTACTTC. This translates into CASGQNQETQYF.

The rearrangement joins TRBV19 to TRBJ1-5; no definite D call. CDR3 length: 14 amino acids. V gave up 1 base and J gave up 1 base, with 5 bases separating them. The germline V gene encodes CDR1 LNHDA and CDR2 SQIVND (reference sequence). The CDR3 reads CASSIATSNQPQHF. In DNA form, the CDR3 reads TGTGCCAGTAGTATAGCGACAAGCAATCAGCCCCAGCATTTT.